This T cell receptor (beta chain) was profiled in a study of molecular identifiers for immune sequencing clone quantification. The CDR3 is 15 residues long. Trimming took 4 bases from V and 6 from J; bases not matched to a gene: 7. The germline CDR1 and CDR2 sequences are SEHNR and FQNEAQ (reference sequence). Notes on the study in general: A shared barcode on identical TCR molecules could lead to underestimated sizes for highly expanded clones.

The sample holds many counts of this clonotype. Its antigen is undetermined. TCRdb used MiXCR to reprocess the PCR reads, holding one entry per CDR3 protein. In the table there are some 590,000 distinct CDR3 sequences, 25% of which are singletons. The rearrangement joins TRBV7-9 to TRBJ2-2, with 8 bases lining up with TRBD1. Sequenced: naive CD8+ T cells from blood, with Jurkat cell RNA spiked in. As for subset: FACS-sorted CD8+CD4-CCR7+CD45RA+ naive T cells. The sequence derives from a human donor in good health. Some libraries in this study had Jurkat cell RNA spiked in. As DNA, the CDR3 is TGTGCCAGCAGCTCCTACAGGGGGGAAGCCGGGGAGCTGTTTTTT. Amino acids: CASSSYRGEAGELFF.